The 27 T cell receptor beta chains presented below share a single source sample, sequenced in a study of T cell responses to AZD1222 COVID-19 vaccine (dated by TCRdb to the early 2020s). The library relied on the immunoSEQ multiplex PCR assay. TCRdb provides this immuneACCESS table in a form limited to in-frame rearrangements. Some clones are lacking; in checked studies, under half of them reflect an unresolved V gene, and why the rest are absent is not known. This sample is represented by about 180,000 clones; 85% to 90% of them were singletons. More than 3.5% of the sample is taken by the ten largest. The intended sense of this specimen's time point label: about 28 days (+/-7) after the second vaccine dose. In light of the paper, this sample's treatment or condition label describes: meningococcal conjugate vaccine given as trial control. The specimen was peripheral blood, collected 28 days after the second dose of the MenACWY control vaccine. Every receptor here comes from an adult who received the MenACWY meningococcal vaccine as a control.

CDR3 in amino acids: CASSIPFDSPLHF. CDR3 sequence (DNA): TGTGCCAGTAGTATCCCTTTTGATTCACCCCTCCACTTT. V usage is TRBV19 and J usage is TRBJ1-6; D gene unclear. CDR3 length: 13 residues. Germline values: CDR1 LNHDA, CDR2 SQIVND (reference sequence). Trimming removed 3 bases at V and 8 bases at J, with 8 bases between.

This clone appeared once. The chain combines TRBV28 with TRBJ2-1; 10 nucleotides match TRBD2. The CDR3 runs to 14 residues. In germline, CDR1 is MDHEN, CDR2 SYDVKM. V dropped 4 bases and J dropped 6; count of bases not matched to a gene: 3. The CDR3 DNA follows: TGTGCCAGCAGTTCGGGACTAGCGCCCAATGAGCAGTTCTTC. Residues: CASSSGLAPNEQFF.

This clone was recorded only once. V gene TRBV28 combines with J gene TRBJ2-5, with 10 nucleotides matching TRBD1. V lost 2 bases and J lost 7; bases outside the gene matches: 4. Germline-derived CDR1 and CDR2 are MDHEN and SYDVKM. CDR3 length: 14 amino acids. The CDR3 coding sequence is TGTGCCAGCAGTTTACTGGACAGGGGGAGGACCCAGTACTTC. Translating it yields CASSLLDRGRTQYF.

The rearrangement links TRBV28 to TRBJ2-1; D tentatively fits TRBD1 or TRBD2 (5 bases each). Per the germline V gene, CDR1 is MDHEN and CDR2 is SYDVKM. The CDR3 totals 17 residues. Trimming left V 4 bases short and J 4 bases short, with 20 bases between. CDR3 residues: CASSSRRLQGVYNEQFF. CDR3 DNA: TGTGCCAGCAGTTCCCGGCGCCTTCAGGGAGTATACAATGAGCAGTTCTTC.

The chain joins TRBV6-5 to TRBJ1-6; TRBD1 matches at 7 bases. Per germline, CDR1 MNHEY and CDR2 SVGAGI. CDR3 length: 15 residues. V lost 4 bases to trimming and J lost 7 bases; unmatched junction nucleotides: 7. CDR3 coding DNA: TGTGCCAGCAGTTCCCCCGGGACAGCCAATTCACCCCTCCACTTT. It encodes CASSSPGTANSPLHF.

CDR3 in DNA: TGTGCCAGCAGCTTAGCGCTGACCGAGCAGTACTTC. Protein sequence: CASSLALTEQYF. This chain connects TRBV7-9 to TRBJ2-7, with D uncertain. V was shortened by 0 bases and J by 6 bases, with 6 bases between the two germline ends. CDR3 size: 12 residues. Germline-derived CDR1 and CDR2 are SEHNR and FQNEAQ (reference sequence).

In its sample, this clone was seen once. Written as DNA, the CDR3 is TGTGCCAGCAGTTACAGCCCCACCAGCACGGAGCAGTACTTC. Amino acid sequence: CASSYSPTSTEQYF. This chain links TRBV6-2 or TRBV6-3 with TRBJ2-7, with no clear D. Trimming left V 2 bases short and J 7 bases short, with 15 bases between. This CDR3 has 14 amino acids. From germline, CDR1 is MNHEY and CDR2 SVGEGT.

The gene calls are TRBV19 and TRBJ1-1, with 8 positions matching TRBD1. The CDR3 has 15 amino acids. Germline assignment: CDR1 LNHDA and CDR2 SQIVND (reference sequence). The V and J ends lost 6 bases and 5 bases, in that order; junction bases with no gene match: 11. The CDR3 nucleotides are TGTGCCAGTAGGGCGATCGAACAGGGGGATACTGAAGCTTTCTTT. Translation: CASRAIEQGDTEAFF.

This rearrangement joins TRBV30 to TRBJ1-4; D unresolved. V was shortened by 4 bases and J by 0 bases, with 6 bases between the two germline ends. Germline loops: CDR1 GTSNPN, CDR2 SVGIG (reference sequence). The CDR3 has 13 amino acids. The CDR3 region has the DNA TGTGCCTGGAACTGGGCAACTAATGAAAAACTGTTTTTT. This encodes CAWNWATNEKLFF.

This clone occurred once. The chain carries TRBV7-9 and TRBJ1-6, with TRBD1 matching 9 bases. In germline, CDR1 is SEHNR, CDR2 FQNEAQ (reference sequence). This CDR3 spans 15 amino acids. With V trimmed by 3 bases and J by 10 bases, 7 bases remained unmatched. The CDR3 DNA reads as TGTGCCAGCAGCTTGATAGGACAGGGGTTCTCACCCCTCCACTTT. It yields the protein CASSLIGQGFSPLHF.

This clone has just one count. V and J are TRBV7-9 and TRBJ2-1, with TRBD2 matching 7 bases. CDR3 length equals 16 residues. The germline gives CDR1 SEHNR, CDR2 FQNEAQ (reference sequence). The junction had 9 bases not matched to a gene; V was cut back by 5 bases and J by 2 bases. The CDR3 bases are TGTGCCAGCAGCCATTCTAGCGGCAGGCCCTACAATGAGCAGTTCTTC. Its translation is CASSHSSGRPYNEQFF.

The chain links TRBV28 to TRBJ1-2; TRBD1 matches 7 bases. This CDR3 region has 13 residues. V shed 8 bases and J 4 bases; nucleotides not matched to a gene: 7. The V gene's germline CDR1 is MDHEN and CDR2 SYDVKM. CDR3 region: CASHSGQLYGYTF. The CDR3, as DNA: TGTGCCAGCCACTCGGGACAGCTCTATGGCTACACCTTC.

V and J are TRBV6-5 and TRBJ2-7; the match to TRBD2 covers 10 bases. CDR3 length: 16 residues. Trimming removed 0 bases from V and 2 bases from J; junction bases left unmatched: 4. From germline, CDR1 is MNHEY and CDR2 SVGAGI. CDR3 coding DNA: TGTGCCAGCAGTTACTCCGGAACTAGCGGGGCCTACGAGCAGTACTTC. Translating it yields CASSYSGTSGAYEQYF.

V and J are TRBV24-1 and TRBJ2-1; maybe TRBD2 (6 bases). The CDR3 totals 16 residues. Trimming removed 5 bases at V and 7 bases at J, with 20 bases between. Germline CDR1 is KGHDR and CDR2 is SFDVKD. CDR3 loop: CATSGTGGRDGNEQFF. DNA for the CDR3: TGTGCCACCAGTGGCACCGGGGGAAGGGATGGAAATGAGCAGTTCTTC.

The chain recombines TRBV19 with TRBJ1-5; 9 bases align to TRBD1. CDR3 size: 18 residues. Germline V gene sequence: CDR1 LNHDA, CDR2 SQIVND (reference sequence). Unmatched junction bases numbered 15, after V lost 4 bases and J lost 5 bases. CDR3 sequence: CASSTRRGTGLIDQPQHF. CDR3 nucleotides: TGTGCCAGTAGTACCCGAAGGGGGACAGGGCTTATTGATCAGCCCCAGCATTTT.

The V gene is TRBV7-2, the J gene TRBJ2-2; D possibly corresponds to TRBD1 (5 bases). The CDR3 totals 14 residues. The V gene lost 8 bases and the J gene lost 2 bases, with 12 bases spanning the gap. Germline V gene sequence: CDR1 SGHTA, CDR2 FQGNSA. CDR3 in DNA: TGTGCCAGCCGCCCAGGGCCCAACACCGGGGAGCTGTTTTTT. It yields the protein CASRPGPNTGELFF.

The CDR3 DNA follows: TGTGCCAGTAGTGTATCACAGGGGGCAATGAAACTGTTTTTT. As protein: CASSVSQGAMKLFF. This chain uses TRBV19 with TRBJ1-4; 9 nucleotides agree with TRBD1. The V and J ends lost 5 bases and 11 bases, in that order; junction bases with no gene match: 9. CDR3 length: 14 amino acids. Germline-derived CDR1 and CDR2 are LNHDA and SQIVND (reference sequence).

CDR3 loop: CARGQSGANVLTF. DNA of the CDR3: TGTGCCAGGGGACAGTCTGGGGCCAACGTCCTGACTTTC. The rearrangement uses TRBV2 and TRBJ2-6, with 7 bases lining up with TRBD1. Germline CDR1 is SNHLY and CDR2 is FYNNEI. J lost 1 base, V lost 9 bases, and 0 bases had no gene match. This CDR3 spans 13 amino acids.

CDR3 sequence (DNA): TGCAGCGTGTTCAGTGGGACAGTGGGCTACGAGCAGTACTTC. It is translated as CSVFSGTVGYEQYF. The chain employs TRBV29-1 and TRBJ2-7, with 7 bases that match TRBD1. The CDR3 is made up of 14 amino acids. Germline trimming cut 6 bases from V and 3 bases from J; bases unmatched to any gene: 11. Germline-derived CDR1 and CDR2 are SQVTM and ANQGSEA.

This chain joins TRBV5-1 and TRBJ1-1, with 7 bases fitting TRBD1. The CDR3 runs 15 residues. Germline loops: CDR1 SGHRS, CDR2 YFSETQ. V was clipped by 4 bases and J by 2 bases; unmatched bases: 8. In DNA, the CDR3 is TGCGCCAGCAGCGTCGCCGGGACAGCTAACACTGAAGCTTTCTTT. The encoded protein is CASSVAGTANTEAFF.

The J gene is TRBJ1-2, the V gene TRBV18, with 9 bases aligning to TRBD1. V shed 1 base and J 7 bases; nucleotides not matched to a gene: 7. Germline assignment: CDR1 KGHSH and CDR2 LQKENI. There are 15 residues in the CDR3. The CDR3 bases are TGTGCCAGCTCACCACTTTCGGACAGGGGAGGTGGCTACACCTTC. This sequence encodes CASSPLSDRGGGYTF.

The chain has TRBV7-8 and TRBJ1-2; D gene unclear. Germline V lookup: CDR1 SGHVS, CDR2 FQNEAQ. With 5 bases removed from V and 8 bases from J, the gap between germline ends came to 12 bases. The CDR3 is 12 residues long. CDR3: CASSLSWSGYTF. CDR3 in DNA: TGTGCCAGCAGCCTGTCCTGGTCCGGCTACACCTTC.

As concerns this clone: One end of the junction fails to match germline, which may point to a read error. The chain combines TRBV4-3 with TRBJ2-2; 10 bases agree with TRBD1. The CDR3 is 19 residues long. The germline V gene encodes CDR1 LGHNA and CDR2 YSLEER. The CDR3 region is CASSQGTGGLVPRGGVLFF. The CDR3 coding sequence is TGCGCCAGCAGCCAAGGGACAGGGGGACTTGTTCCGAGGGGTGGGGTGCTGTTTTTT.

The chain's CDR3 is CAWTATGLNSPLHF. CDR3 DNA sequence: TGTGCCTGGACCGCGACAGGACTTAATTCACCCCTCCACTTT. V and J are TRBV30 and TRBJ1-6; TRBD1 might be the D (6 bases). This CDR3 spans 14 amino acids. Germline CDR1 GTSNPN, CDR2 SVGIG (reference sequence). V was cut by 4 bases and J by 6 bases, with 13 bases left in between. Supplemented by reference TRBV30 and TRBJ1-6, the full variable domain reads SQTIHQWPATLVQPVGSPLSLECTVEGTSNPNLYWYRQAAGRGLQLLFYSVGIGQISSEVPQNLSASRPQDRQFILSSKKLLLSDSGFYLCAWTATGLNSPLHFGNGTRLTVT.

This clone showed up just once. The chain uses TRBV30 and TRBJ2-3; 11 positions match TRBD1. CDR3 size: 16 residues. V was pared by 0 bases and J by 4 bases, with 6 bases of the junction left unmatched. Germline V gene lookup returns CDR1 GTSNPN and CDR2 SVGIG (reference sequence). The CDR3 coding sequence is TGTGCCTGGAGTGTACAAGGGACAGGGGGGGCAGATACGCAGTATTTT. Its protein product is CAWSVQGTGGADTQYF.

This chain joins TRBV19 and TRBJ2-7, with D maybe TRBD1 (6 bases). This CDR3 is built from 16 residues. V dropped 5 bases and J dropped 0 bases, with 17 bases sitting between them. Germline loops: CDR1 LNHDA, CDR2 SQIVND (reference sequence). As DNA, the CDR3 is TGTGCCAGTAGTCGTAAACAGGGTAGGCCCTCCTACGAGCAGTACTTC. It is translated as CASSRKQGRPSYEQYF.

In its sample, this clone was seen once. V usage is TRBV5-1 and J usage is TRBJ1-1; D may be TRBD1 (6 bases). Germline V gives CDR1 SGHRS, CDR2 YFSETQ. The V and J ends lost 4 bases and 1 base respectively, with 11 bases between them. The length of the CDR3 is 14 residues. The CDR3 is CASSNRDSNTEAFF. The CDR3 DNA follows: TGCGCCAGCAGCAACAGGGATTCGAACACTGAAGCTTTCTTT.